This T cell receptor beta chain was identified during a study of monozygotic twins with inflammatory bowel disease. Study-wide points: Patients with IBD had less TCRbeta diversity (inverse Simpson) than their healthy co-twins.

With regard to this clonotype: Its specificity is not known.

The CDR3 has 14 amino acids. Germline values: CDR1 ENHRY, CDR2 SYGVKD. TCRalpha and TCRbeta cDNA underwent two nested PCRs of 16 and 9 cycles. TCRdb reworked the 5' RACE reads into one entry per CDR3 protein, no DNA. This sample's table reports about 210,000 distinct CDR3 sequences. This chain joins TRBV10-3 and TRBJ2-7; TCRdb's D call, TRBD2, is unchecked because there is no DNA. The source material was blood. The sequence derives from a human donor with ulcerative colitis or Crohn's disease, or a healthy co-twin of an affected twin (not recorded which). This CDR3 is CAISGTSGGYEQYF.